This TCR beta chain was captured in a study of blood T cell repertoires in COVID-19. Study summary: COVID-19 samples from acute and convalescent phases originated in the United States, Italy and Spain. T cells, B-cell-depleted T cells, or PBMCs provided the cDNA or gDNA that served as material.

Authors' methods: Estimates of nucleated cell counts were drawn from the amplification of reference gene primers. The table came from immunoSEQ multiplex PCR; TCRdb's copy has only in-frame clones and leaves some out. V, J and clone size are taken as reported in that table, and D and trimming were inferred from the DNA itself. The sample has fewer than 150,000 clones; about 77% are singletons. A few counts support this clone. The CDR3 runs 15 residues. Trimming stripped 6 bases from V and 5 bases from J, with 14 bases between. CDR1 ENHRY and CDR2 SYGVKD come from the germline V gene. The material sequenced was peripheral blood. This sequence joins TRBV10-3 and TRBJ1-6, with unresolved D. This clonotype was obtained from a man older than 75 with acute or convalescent COVID-19. The chain's CDR3 is CAIRGGLVNNSPLHF. Written as DNA, the CDR3 is TGTGCCATCAGAGGAGGGTTAGTGAATAATTCACCCCTCCACTTT.